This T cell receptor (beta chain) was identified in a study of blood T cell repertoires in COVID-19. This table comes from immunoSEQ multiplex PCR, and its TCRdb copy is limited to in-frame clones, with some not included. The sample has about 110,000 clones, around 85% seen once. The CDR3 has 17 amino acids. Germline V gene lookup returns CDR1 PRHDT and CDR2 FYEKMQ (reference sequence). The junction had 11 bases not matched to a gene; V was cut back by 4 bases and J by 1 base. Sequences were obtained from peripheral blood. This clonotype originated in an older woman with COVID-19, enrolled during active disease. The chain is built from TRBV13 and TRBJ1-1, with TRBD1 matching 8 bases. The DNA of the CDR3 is TGTGCCAGCAGCTGGACAGGGCGGTTCGGCGCGAACACTGAAGCTTTCTTT. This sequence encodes CASSWTGRFGANTEAFF. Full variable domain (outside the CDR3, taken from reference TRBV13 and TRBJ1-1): AAGVIQSPRHLIKEKRETATLKCYPIPRHDTVYWYQQGPGQDPQFLISFYEKMQSDKGSIPDRFSAQQFSDYHSELNMSSLELGDSALYFCASSWTGRFGANTEAFFGQGTRLTVV.